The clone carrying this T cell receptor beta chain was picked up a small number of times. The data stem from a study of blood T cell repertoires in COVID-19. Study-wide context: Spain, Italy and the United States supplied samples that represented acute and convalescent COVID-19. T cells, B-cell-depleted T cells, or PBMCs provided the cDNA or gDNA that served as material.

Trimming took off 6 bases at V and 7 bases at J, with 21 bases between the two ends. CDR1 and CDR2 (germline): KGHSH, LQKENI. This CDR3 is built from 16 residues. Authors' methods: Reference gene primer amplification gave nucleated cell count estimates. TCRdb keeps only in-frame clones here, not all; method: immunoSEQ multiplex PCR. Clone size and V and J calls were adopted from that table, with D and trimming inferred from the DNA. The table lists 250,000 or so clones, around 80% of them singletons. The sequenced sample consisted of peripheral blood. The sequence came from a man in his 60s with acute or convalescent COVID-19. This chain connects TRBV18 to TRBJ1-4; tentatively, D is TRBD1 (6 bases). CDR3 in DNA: TGTGCCAGCTCGACTGAGGAAGGGGGAGTTAGTGAAAAACTGTTTTTT. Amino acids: CASSTEEGGVSEKLFF.